This TCR beta chain is drawn from a study of T cell repertoires in cytomegalovirus infection. Overall study: CMV infection and matching HLA type were both indicated by public TCR beta signatures. General study points: Cumulated frequencies of public TCR beta families served to identify carriers of CMV plus the relevant HLA. The ex vivo response was dominated by HLA-C-restricted CMV-specific TCR beta clonotypes.

Trimming pared 2 bases from V and 8 bases from J, leaving 12 bases between. Germline lookup yields CDR1 MNHEY and CDR2 SVGEGT. This CDR3 contains 13 residues. TCRdb re-called the reads with MiXCR, one entry per CDR3 protein. The table includes roughly 300,000 distinct CDR3 sequences, over 7.5% detected once. Points on this clonotype: Its antigen is unidentified.

The sequence was obtained from a human donor in good health (CMV status not recorded). Some clones in this sample may be carry-over from other donors' samples. The sequenced sample consisted of PBMCs. V is TRBV6-2 or TRBV6-3 and J is TRBJ1-2; D ambiguous. CDR3 residues: CASSYRSTGGYTF. The CDR3, as DNA: TGTGCCAGCAGTTACCGTTCGACGGGGGGCTACACCTTC.